The 11 T cell receptor beta chains in this list originate from one sample, sequenced in a study of blood T cell repertoires in COVID-19. TCRdb's table, derived via immunoSEQ multiplex PCR, lists solely in-frame clones and lacks some. The data contain 150,000 to 200,000 clones, around four fifths of them singletons. Material: PBMCs or T cells enriched from blood (not recorded which). These receptors all stem from a woman aged 55 to 70 who had recovered from COVID-19.

This clone was counted once. This chain uses TRBV19 with TRBJ1-2, with 10 nucleotides matching TRBD1. There are 13 residues in the CDR3. CDR1 and CDR2 from the germline V gene are LNHDA and SQIVND (reference sequence). Unmatched junction bases numbered 9, after V lost 8 bases and J lost 9 bases. The CDR3 bases are TGTGCCAGTGATCCGGGACAGGGGAGAAGCTACACCTTC. Amino acid sequence: CASDPGQGRSYTF.

The chain has TRBV25-1 and TRBJ2-6; 8 bases fit TRBD1. V lost 5 bases and J lost 0; bases outside the gene matches: 6. The CDR3 length is 17 residues. Germline assignment: CDR1 MGHDK and CDR2 SYGVNS. CDR3 DNA: TGTGCCAGCAGTTGGGGCAGGGGGCTCTCTGGGGCCAACGTCCTGACTTTC. Protein sequence: CASSWGRGLSGANVLTF.

In regard to this clone: This specimen includes other DNA sequences encoding the same CDR3. This chain uses TRBV19 with TRBJ1-1, with TRBD1 identical over 8 bases. The V gene end was trimmed by 3 bases and the J gene end by 3 bases; junction bases not matched to a gene: 3. This CDR3 has 14 residues. The germline gives CDR1 LNHDA, CDR2 SQIVND (reference sequence). CDR3 bases: TGTGCCAGTAGTATCGGACAGGGATACACTGAAGCTTTCTTT. Its translation: CASSIGQGYTEAFF.

This clone was seen a few times. The rearrangement links TRBV6-6 to TRBJ2-7; TRBD1 might be the D (6 bases). The CDR3 covers 15 residues. CDR1 MNHNY and CDR2 SVGAGI come from the germline V gene (reference sequence). Trimming stripped 4 bases from V and 6 bases from J, with 19 bases between. The CDR3 here is CASSSQIVQGSEQYF. The CDR3 DNA sequence: TGTGCCAGCAGTTCCCAAATCGTACAGGGAAGCGAGCAGTACTTC.

This rearrangement joins TRBV28 to TRBJ2-1; 14 nucleotides align to TRBD2. Germline CDR1 reads MDHEN; CDR2 reads SYDVKM. The CDR3 has 17 amino acids. The V and J ends lost 2 bases and 7 bases, in that order; junction bases with no gene match: 7. CDR3: CASSLISGTSGRNEQFF. The CDR3 DNA reads as TGTGCCAGCAGTTTAATCTCCGGGACTAGCGGGAGAAATGAGCAGTTCTTC.

This sequence joins TRBV19 and TRBJ2-4; 9 nucleotides align to TRBD1. V lost 4 bases, J lost 7 bases, and 5 bases stayed unmatched. The length of the CDR3 is 14 residues. Germline V gives CDR1 LNHDA, CDR2 SQIVND (reference sequence). This CDR3 reads CASSTTGGANIQYF. The CDR3 DNA follows: TGTGCCAGTAGTACCACAGGGGGCGCGAACATTCAGTACTTC.

This clone was detected once. This chain connects TRBV7-9 to TRBJ1-2; D gene ambiguous. Trimming pared 4 bases from V and 5 bases from J, leaving 8 bases between. CDR1 SEHNR and CDR2 FQNEAQ come from the germline V gene (reference sequence). The CDR3 sequence is 12 residues long. CDR3 amino acids: CASSSGIYGYTF. CDR3 DNA: TGTGCCAGCAGCTCCGGGATTTATGGCTACACCTTC.

The V and J genes are TRBV11-2 and TRBJ1-1, with a tentative D call TRBD1 (6 bases). CDR1 is SGHAT and CDR2 is FQNNGV in the germline V gene. The CDR3 has 14 amino acids. Trimming removed 3 bases at V and 5 bases at J, with 13 bases between. CDR3 in DNA: TGTGCCAGCAGCTTTTCGGAACAGGGAACTGAAGCTTTCTTT. This encodes CASSFSEQGTEAFF.

The V and J genes are TRBV19 and TRBJ2-2; 7 nucleotides align to TRBD2. CDR3 length: 16 residues. The germline V gene encodes CDR1 LNHDA and CDR2 SQIVND (reference sequence). Germline trimming cut 6 bases from V and 0 bases from J; bases unmatched to any gene: 7. In nucleotides, the CDR3 is TGTGCCAGTAGGCCCTCTAGCGGTACGAACACCGGGGAGCTGTTTTTT. It yields the protein CASRPSSGTNTGELFF. Full variable domain (rest looked up from reference TRBV19 and TRBJ2-2): DGGITQSPKYLFRKEGQNVTLSCEQNLNHDAMYWYRQDPGQGLRLIYYSQIVNDFQKGDIAEGYSVSREKKESFPLTVTSAQKNPTAFYLCASRPSSGTNTGELFFGEGSRLTVL.

This clone was counted only a few times. The genes are TRBV24-1 and TRBJ1-5; D remains ambiguous. In germline, CDR1 is KGHDR, CDR2 SFDVKD. With 6 bases removed from V and 5 bases from J, the gap between germline ends came to 13 bases. The CDR3 loop spans 14 amino acids. CDR3 coding DNA: TGTGCCACCAGTAATTCACTCACAGATCAGCCCCAGCATTTT. Translation gives CATSNSLTDQPQHF.

The CDR3 nucleotides are TGTGCCAGCTCACCTCGGGACTTAAATTCACCCCTCCACTTT. It yields the protein CASSPRDLNSPLHF. V is TRBV18 and J is TRBJ1-6, with D perhaps matching TRBD1 (5 bases). Looked up from germline, CDR1 is KGHSH and CDR2 is LQKENI. CDR3 length equals 14 residues. Trimming took off 3 bases at V and 7 bases at J, with 10 bases between the two ends.